The 21 T cell receptor beta chains below come from one sample, sequenced in a study of T cells of healthy individuals. Each CDR3 protein is one row after TCRdb ran MiXCR on the 5' RACE reads. Of about 96,000 distinct CDR3 sequences listed, 17% are singletons. The receptors derive from a human donor in good health.

This clonotype has a count of ten or more. The CDR3 coding sequence is TGTGCCAGCAGCTTTCCCCGAAGACTAGCGGGAGTGGGTGAGCAGTACTTC. Its translation is CASSFPRRLAGVGEQYF. The rearrangement links TRBV11-2 to TRBJ2-7, with 12 positions matching TRBD2. Germline V gives CDR1 SGHAT, CDR2 FQNNGV. With V trimmed by 3 bases and J by 7 bases, 13 bases remained unmatched. This CDR3 region has 17 residues.

This clonotype was picked up many times. This rearrangement joins TRBV7-2 to TRBJ1-3; D is perhaps TRBD1 (5 bases). From germline, CDR1 is SGHTA and CDR2 FQGNSA. The length of the CDR3 is 15 residues. V lost 5 bases and J lost 0, with 11 bases in between. The CDR3 sequence is CASSTGLHSGNTIYF. CDR3 DNA: TGTGCCAGCAGCACGGGACTTCACTCTGGAAACACCATATATTTT.

This clonotype was counted at least ten times. The rearrangement uses TRBV5-1 and TRBJ1-3; maybe TRBD1 (6 bases). V was pared by 4 bases and J by 0 bases, with 14 bases between. CDR3 length: 16 residues. CDR1 is SGHRS, CDR2 YFSETQ, per germline. The DNA of the CDR3 is TGCGCCAGCAGCGTGACAGGCATTCTCTCTGGAAACACCATATATTTT. Translating gives CASSVTGILSGNTIYF.

Here the CDR3 DNA reads TGCAGTGCGGGTAGCGGGGGGGGTTTCGCAGATACGCAGTATTTT. Its protein product is CSAGSGGGFADTQYF. The chain combines TRBV20-1 with TRBJ2-3; 11 nucleotides agree with TRBD2. The V and J ends lost 6 bases and 4 bases, in that order; junction bases with no gene match: 9. This CDR3 is built from 15 residues. Germline CDR1 DFQATT, CDR2 SNEGSKA (reference sequence).

Comments on this clonotype: A much bigger clone sits one base away, suggesting this may be a read error. The genes are TRBV28 and TRBJ1-2; possible D gene TRBD1, 6 bases. The CDR3 runs to 14 residues. Germline values: CDR1 MDHEN, CDR2 SYDVKM. The DNA for the CDR3 is TGTGCCAGCAGAGGACAGTCTTCTCTTTATGACTACACCTTC. This codes for CASRGQSSLYDYTF.

The rearrangement links TRBV12-3 or TRBV12-4 to TRBJ1-5; 9 bases fit TRBD1. Unmatched junction bases numbered 13, after V lost 4 bases and J lost 0 bases. The CDR3 has 19 amino acids. CDR3 sequence reads: CASSSSTGTGKYSNQPQHF. The CDR3 DNA follows: TGTGCCAGCAGTTCGTCTACCGGGACAGGGAAATATAGCAATCAGCCCCAGCATTTT.

This clonotype was observed a handful of times. The gene calls are TRBV28 and TRBJ2-7, with D uncertain. Trimming pared 6 bases from V and 2 bases from J, leaving 14 bases between. Germline V gene sequence: CDR1 MDHEN, CDR2 SYDVKM. This CDR3 has 14 residues. The CDR3 reads CASRLRAPTYEQYF. The CDR3 DNA reads as TGTGCCAGCAGACTCCGGGCCCCGACCTACGAGCAGTACTTC.

This clonotype was seen more than once but under ten times. This chain uses TRBV24-1 with TRBJ2-3; TRBD2 is a possible D gene (6 bases). The ends were cut back, 12 bases at V and 3 bases at J, with 15 bases in the middle. CDR1 is KGHDR, CDR2 SFDVKD, per germline. The CDR3 length is 13 residues. The chain's CDR3 is CAVGTRGTDTQYF. In DNA form, the CDR3 reads TGTGCCGTGGGGACCCGGGGGACAGATACGCAGTATTTT.

The chain employs TRBV6-6 and TRBJ1-5, with 7 bases that match TRBD1. The CDR3 has 15 residues. J lost 6 bases, V lost 6 bases, and 11 bases had no gene match. Germline loops: CDR1 MNHNY, CDR2 SVGAGI (reference sequence). The CDR3 protein is CASSTRTGAGQPQHF. The CDR3 nucleotides are TGTGCCAGCAGCACTAGAACAGGGGCGGGTCAGCCCCAGCATTTT.

The rearrangement links TRBV10-3 to TRBJ1-3; TRBD1 might be the D (6 bases). Trimming shortened V by 10 bases and J by 1 base, and 17 bases separated the two germline ends. This CDR3 region has 15 residues. Germline CDR1 is ENHRY and CDR2 is SYGVKD. CDR3: CATEQGSTSGNTIYF. The DNA for the CDR3 is TGTGCCACCGAACAGGGATCCACTTCTGGAAACACCATATATTTT.

The J gene is TRBJ2-5, the V gene TRBV9; possible D gene TRBD1, 6 bases. The CDR3 totals 14 residues. The ends were cut back, 0 bases at V and 5 bases at J, with 11 bases in the middle. Germline V gene lookup returns CDR1 SGDLS and CDR2 YYNGEE. CDR3 sequence: CASSVDREWETQYF. The CDR3 nucleotides read TGTGCCAGCAGCGTAGACAGGGAATGGGAGACCCAGTACTTC.

The genes are TRBV6-1 and TRBJ2-7; no reliable D call. CDR1 is MNHNS and CDR2 is SASEGT in the germline V gene. The V gene lost 5 bases and the J gene lost 3 bases, with 11 bases spanning the gap. The CDR3 runs to 13 residues. The CDR3 protein is CASSPTRSYEQYF. CDR3 coding DNA: TGTGCCAGCAGTCCCACACGGAGCTACGAGCAGTACTTC.

This rearrangement joins TRBV28 to TRBJ2-7; the D gene is possibly TRBD1 (5 bases). Per the germline V gene, CDR1 is MDHEN and CDR2 is SYDVKM. The CDR3 has 14 amino acids. Trimming took 2 bases from V and 3 from J, leaving 11 bases between them. The CDR3 sequence: CASSLAQQDYEQYF. CDR3 DNA sequence: TGTGCCAGCAGTTTAGCGCAACAGGACTACGAGCAGTACTTC. Together with reference TRBV28 and TRBJ2-7, the CDR3 gives the full variable domain: DVKVTQSSRYLVKRTGEKVFLECVQDMDHENMFWYRQDPGLGLRLIYFSYDVKMKEKGDIPEGYSVSREKKERFSLILESASTNQTSMYLCASSLAQQDYEQYFGPGTRLTVT.

The chain uses TRBV7-9 and TRBJ2-1, with 12 nucleotides matching TRBD2. Germline CDR1 and CDR2: SEHNR and FQNEAQ (reference sequence). The CDR3 contains 16 residues. V shed 4 bases, J shed 3 bases, and the junction held 4 bases outside the gene matches. The CDR3 bases are TGTGCCAGCAGCTCCCGACTAGCGGGAGACTACAATGAGCAGTTCTTC. This encodes CASSSRLAGDYNEQFF.

This clonotype occurred a few times. This chain uses TRBV29-1 with TRBJ1-4, with 9 bases matching TRBD1. The CDR3 is 12 amino acids. The V gene's germline CDR1 is SQVTM and CDR2 ANQGSEA. V was clipped by 5 bases and J by 8 bases; unmatched bases: 3. The CDR3 DNA is TGCAGCGTTAGGACAGGGGAGGAAAAACTGTTTTTT. Translation: CSVRTGEEKLFF.

This clonotype was detected many times. The chain links TRBV7-2 to TRBJ2-7; 13 nucleotides match TRBD2. The germline V gene encodes CDR1 SGHTA and CDR2 FQGNSA. The length of the CDR3 is 17 residues. V shed 5 bases and J 2 bases; nucleotides not matched to a gene: 9. The CDR3 DNA reads as TGTGCCAGCAGCCGGGGACTAGCGGGACACTTAACCTACGAGCAGTACTTC. Its translation: CASSRGLAGHLTYEQYF.

This clonotype has more than one count but fewer than ten. The chain uses TRBV5-5 and TRBJ1-5; tentatively, D is TRBD1 (5 bases). Trimming left V 0 bases short and J 6 bases short, with 16 bases between. The germline CDR1 and CDR2 sequences are SGHKS and YYEKEE (reference sequence). The CDR3 is 16 residues long. The chain's CDR3 is CASSLAGVRAGQPQHF. The CDR3 DNA reads TGTGCCAGCAGCTTGGCCGGTGTCAGGGCGGGTCAGCCCCAGCATTTT.

This clonotype appeared a few times. V and J are TRBV10-3 and TRBJ2-3; 9 nucleotides match TRBD2. The CDR3 extends over 18 amino acids. Germline V gene data show CDR1 as ENHRY and CDR2 as SYGVKD. V dropped 4 bases and J dropped 2; count of bases not matched to a gene: 13. CDR3 DNA sequence: TGTGCCATCAGTGGGGGAGCGGGAGGCCTTTCCTACACAGATACGCAGTATTTT. Its protein is CAISGGAGGLSYTDTQYF.

This clonotype was found a few times. The chain joins TRBV28 to TRBJ2-2, with a possible D match to TRBD2 (5 bases). Germline loops: CDR1 MDHEN, CDR2 SYDVKM. The CDR3 has 15 amino acids. V lost 2 bases and J 1 base, leaving 8 bases between the germline ends. CDR3 amino acids: CASSLVRGNTGELFF. CDR3 nucleotides: TGTGCCAGCAGTTTAGTACGGGGGAACACCGGGGAGCTGTTTTTT.

This clonotype showed up many times. The chain employs TRBV4-1 and TRBJ1-1; no reliable D call. The CDR3 extends over 15 amino acids. Trimming removed 0 bases at V and 5 bases at J, with 13 bases between. CDR1 and CDR2 (germline): MGHRA, YSYEKL. The CDR3 DNA sequence: TGCGCCAGCAGCCAAGACGAGCGATTTCGGACTGAAGCTTTCTTT. Its translation: CASSQDERFRTEAFF.

This clonotype occurred a few times. V gene TRBV7-9 combines with J gene TRBJ2-3, with D perhaps matching TRBD2 (6 bases). The germline CDR1 and CDR2 sequences are SEHNR and FQNEAQ (reference sequence). Trimming stripped 5 bases from V and 0 bases from J, with 15 bases between. The CDR3 runs 16 residues. CDR3 sequence: CASSVGSGPSTDTQYF. The CDR3 coding sequence is TGTGCCAGCAGCGTTGGTAGCGGTCCTAGCACAGATACGCAGTATTTT.